Shown below are 23 T cell receptor beta chains from a single sample sequenced in a study of early T cells in non-severe SARS-CoV-2 infection (dated by TCRdb to about 2021). Library generation was performed with 5' RACE. The reads were generated on a NextSeq 500. TCRdb trimmed public reads at Q25 via fastp, called clones via MiXCR and kept in-frame beta chains. Here each entry gathers all rows of one CDR3 protein and keeps the most common genes and DNA. Across this sample there are about 40,000 distinct CDR3 sequences, with roughly 23% seen only once. The top ten clones comprise just over 4.5% of the sample. The source was whole blood, collected at baseline. The receptors stem from an adult who was a healthcare worker with PCR-confirmed SARS-CoV-2 infection or an uninfected control (not recorded which).

This clonotype appeared a few times. The V and J genes are TRBV4-2 and TRBJ2-3; 10 bases match TRBD2. Looked up from germline, CDR1 is LGHNA and CDR2 is YNFKEQ. The junction had 2 bases not matched to a gene; V was cut back by 1 base and J by 1 base. This CDR3 region has 16 residues. CDR3 sequence (DNA): TGTGCCAGCAGCCAAGGGCTAGCGGGGGGCACAGATACGCAGTATTTT. Translation gives CASSQGLAGGTDTQYF.

There are a few counts of this clonotype. The V and J genes are TRBV9 and TRBJ2-5, with D possibly TRBD1 on 6 matching bases. From germline, CDR1 is SGDLS and CDR2 YYNGEE. V shed 0 bases and J shed 1 base, with 7 bases lying between them. This CDR3 has 14 amino acids. The CDR3 coding sequence is TGTGCCAGCAGCGTAGGGGACACCCAAGAGACCCAGTACTTC. Translated, it gives CASSVGDTQETQYF.

This chain joins TRBV2 and TRBJ2-4; weak D call: TRBD1 (5 bases). In germline, CDR1 is SNHLY, CDR2 FYNNEI. The CDR3 runs to 13 residues. Trimming pared 1 base from V and 9 bases from J, leaving 10 bases between. The CDR3: CASSEGGRGIQYF. CDR3 in DNA: TGTGCCAGCAGTGAAGGGGGAAGGGGCATTCAGTACTTC.

The CDR3 sequence is CASSFYSPNTGELFF. CDR3 DNA: TGTGCCAGCAGTTTCTACAGCCCGAACACCGGGGAGCTGTTTTTT. The J gene is TRBJ2-2, the V gene TRBV12-3 or TRBV12-4; no clear D. V was cut by 3 bases and J by 0 bases, with 8 bases left in between. The CDR3 runs to 15 residues.

The chain employs TRBV6-1 and TRBJ2-4; the D is unclear. Germline V gene lookup returns CDR1 MNHNS and CDR2 SASEGT. The CDR3 is made up of 14 amino acids. Trimming stripped 7 bases from V and 9 bases from J, with 19 bases between. This chain's CDR3 is CASNLFQADGIQYF. CDR3 bases: TGTGCCAGCAATCTGTTTCAGGCAGACGGCATTCAGTACTTC.

V usage is TRBV6-1 and J usage is TRBJ2-3; TRBD2 agrees at 12 bases. Germline loops: CDR1 MNHNS, CDR2 SASEGT. This CDR3 comprises 15 residues. Germline trimming cut 6 bases from V and 5 bases from J; bases unmatched to any gene: 6. The CDR3 here is CASSPTSGGRDTQYF. CDR3 in DNA: TGTGCCAGCAGCCCAACTAGCGGGGGGAGAGATACGCAGTATTTT.

This clonotype was picked up a small number of times. The chain carries TRBV6-5 and TRBJ2-1, with TRBD1 matching 10 bases. This CDR3 contains 15 residues. The V gene's germline CDR1 is MNHEY and CDR2 SVGAGI. V gave up 8 bases and J gave up 3 bases; unmatched junction bases: 7. The CDR3 coding sequence is TGTGCCAGCTTACCGGGACAGGGGATCTACAATGAGCAGTTCTTC. It specifies CASLPGQGIYNEQFF.

This clonotype was seen a few times. The chain joins TRBV5-1 to TRBJ1-1; D remains ambiguous. V was trimmed by 0 bases and J by 0 bases, leaving 12 bases between them. From germline, CDR1 is SGHRS and CDR2 YFSETQ. The length of the CDR3 is 16 residues. CDR3 DNA: TGCGCCAGCAGCTTGGGAACAGACGGTCTGAACACTGAAGCTTTCTTT. Its translation is CASSLGTDGLNTEAFF.

This chain joins TRBV29-1 and TRBJ2-3; 10 positions match TRBD2. V lost 6 bases to trimming and J lost 6 bases; unmatched junction nucleotides: 9. The V gene's germline CDR1 is SQVTM and CDR2 ANQGSEA. This CDR3 spans 14 amino acids. The CDR3 DNA is TGCAGCGTGGCCATCAGCGGGGGGGCGGATACGCAGTATTTT. Encoded protein: CSVAISGGADTQYF.

The chain carries TRBV3-1 and TRBJ1-2; D remains ambiguous. Germline V CDR1 and CDR2: LGHDT, YNNKEL (reference sequence). Trimming pared 3 bases from V and 6 bases from J, leaving 8 bases between. There are 12 residues in the CDR3. The CDR3: CASSQTPNGYTF. Here the CDR3 DNA reads TGTGCCAGCAGCCAGACCCCGAATGGCTACACCTTC.

The chain links TRBV7-6 to TRBJ2-3; no firm D call. This CDR3 is 13 amino acids long. Germline CDR1 is SGHVS and CDR2 is FNYEAQ. Trimming took 1 base from V and 6 from J, leaving 8 bases between them. The CDR3 loop reads CASSLGHMDTQYF. CDR3 bases: TGTGCCAGCAGCTTAGGACACATGGATACGCAGTATTTT.

This clonotype was detected many times. The rearrangement uses TRBV4-3 and TRBJ2-1; D is possibly TRBD2 (6 bases). The V gene's germline CDR1 is LGHNA and CDR2 YSLEER. CDR3 length equals 17 residues. The V and J ends lost 0 bases and 0 bases respectively, with 12 bases between them. This CDR3 is CASSQDFAGSSYNEQFF. CDR3 nucleotide sequence: TGCGCCAGCAGCCAAGATTTTGCGGGGAGCTCCTACAATGAGCAGTTCTTC.

The chain couples TRBV29-1 to TRBJ2-3; D assignment may be TRBD1 or TRBD2 (5 bases each). The CDR3 length is 12 residues. The V end was cut by 4 bases, the J end by 6 bases, with 11 bases between. The germline gives CDR1 SQVTM, CDR2 ANQGSEA. The CDR3 DNA reads as TGCAGCGTTGCGAGGGGAGCCGATACGCAGTATTTT. Protein sequence: CSVARGADTQYF.

This clonotype was seen many times. The chain links TRBV29-1 to TRBJ1-2; 8 bases align to TRBD1. The CDR3 has 13 residues. Unmatched junction bases numbered 3, after V lost 2 bases and J lost 4 bases. Germline V gene data show CDR1 as SQVTM and CDR2 as ANQGSEA. For the CDR3, the DNA is TGCAGCGTTGAAACAGGGGGATCCTATGGCTACACCTTC. This encodes CSVETGGSYGYTF. The full variable domain, rest sourced from reference TRBV29-1 and TRBJ1-2, is SAVISQKPSRDICQRGTSLTIQCQVDSQVTMMFWYRQQPGQSLTLIATANQGSEATYESGFVIDKFPISRPNLTFSTLTVSNMSPEDSSIYLCSVETGGSYGYTFGSGTRLTVV.

V and J are TRBV21-1 and TRBJ2-7. TRBV21-1 is a listed pseudogene. This CDR3 comprises 14 residues. CDR3 residues: CASRSYYSPYEQYF. CDR3 nucleotides: TGTGCCAGCAGGTCGTACTATTCTCCCTACGAGCAGTACTTC.

This clonotype appeared many times. This chain joins TRBV20-1 and TRBJ2-7; 9 bases are a match to TRBD2. The V gene's germline CDR1 is DFQATT and CDR2 SNEGSKA (reference sequence). The CDR3 is made up of 15 amino acids. The V segment lost 0 bases and the J segment 2 bases; nucleotides outside the gene matches: 5. The CDR3 region is CSARDLGTSPYEQYF. The CDR3 DNA sequence: TGCAGTGCTAGAGATCTAGGGACTAGCCCCTACGAGCAGTACTTC.

The rearrangement links TRBV5-1 to TRBJ2-3; D is uncertain. V was trimmed by 7 bases and J by 0 bases, leaving 15 bases between them. CDR1 and CDR2 (germline): SGHRS, YFSETQ. The CDR3 covers 15 residues. The DNA for the CDR3 is TGCGCCAGCGGAATGGGTTTGATTAGCACAGATACGCAGTATTTT. It translates to CASGMGLISTDTQYF.

A few counts support this clonotype. The genes are TRBV7-9 and TRBJ2-5; TRBD2 is a possible D gene (5 bases). CDR3 length equals 15 residues. The V gene lost 3 bases and the J gene lost 4 bases, with 15 bases spanning the gap. Germline assignment: CDR1 SEHNR and CDR2 FQNEAQ (reference sequence). This CDR3 reads CASSFNREGGETQYF. CDR3 sequence (DNA): TGTGCCAGCAGCTTTAACCGGGAAGGAGGAGAGACCCAGTACTTC.

The rearrangement uses TRBV7-8 and TRBJ2-4, with D possibly being TRBD1 (5 bases). The CDR3 covers 14 residues. V was cut by 3 bases and J by 4 bases, with 10 bases left in between. Germline lookup yields CDR1 SGHVS and CDR2 FQNEAQ. CDR3 protein: CASSFARQKNIQYF. DNA for the CDR3: TGTGCCAGCAGCTTCGCCCGACAGAAAAACATTCAGTACTTC.

Only a few counts were recorded for this clonotype. The CDR3 nucleotides read TGCAGTGCTTTGGGACAGGGGTTCTACGAGCAGTACTTC. Its translation: CSALGQGFYEQYF. V usage is TRBV20-1 and J usage is TRBJ2-7; 10 nucleotides agree with TRBD1. This CDR3 spans 13 amino acids. From germline, CDR1 is DFQATT and CDR2 SNEGSKA (reference sequence). With V trimmed by 5 bases and J by 3 bases, 4 bases remained unmatched.

There are a few counts of this clonotype. The chain is built from TRBV9 and TRBJ2-1; D not resolved. The germline gives CDR1 SGDLS, CDR2 YYNGEE. The V gene lost 0 bases and the J gene lost 7 bases, with 8 bases spanning the gap. This CDR3 has 13 amino acids. The CDR3 coding sequence is TGTGCCAGCAGCGTAGGTTTGGGTAATGAGCAGTTCTTC. It yields the protein CASSVGLGNEQFF.

The chain recombines TRBV13 with TRBJ2-3, with D possibly being TRBD2 (6 bases). The CDR3 runs to 16 residues. V lost 3 bases, J lost 5 bases, and 18 bases lay in between. CDR1 is PRHDT and CDR2 is FYEKMQ in the germline V gene (reference sequence). This CDR3 reads CASSLDAASAGDTQYF. CDR3 bases: TGTGCCAGCAGCTTGGATGCGGCTAGCGCCGGAGATACGCAGTATTTT.

V is TRBV11-2 and J is TRBJ2-3; TRBD1 aligns across 7 bases. CDR1 and CDR2 (germline): SGHAT, FQNNGV. The CDR3 covers 13 residues. The ends lost 11 bases at V and 4 bases at J; junction bases unmatched: 9. The CDR3 reads CADRAPFPDTQYF. CDR3 DNA: TGTGCCGACAGGGCCCCCTTCCCAGATACGCAGTATTTT.